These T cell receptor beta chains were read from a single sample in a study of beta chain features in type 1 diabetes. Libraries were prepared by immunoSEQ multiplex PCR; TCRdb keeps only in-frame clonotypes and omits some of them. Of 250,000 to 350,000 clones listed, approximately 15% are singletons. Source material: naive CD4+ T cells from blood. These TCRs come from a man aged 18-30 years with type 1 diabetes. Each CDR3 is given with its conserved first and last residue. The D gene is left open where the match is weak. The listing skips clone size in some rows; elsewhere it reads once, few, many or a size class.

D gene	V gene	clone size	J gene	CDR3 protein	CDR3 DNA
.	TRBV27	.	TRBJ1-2	CASSLRGTRPYGYTF	TGTGCCAGCAGTTTAAGGGGTACCAGGCCCTATGGCTACACCTTC
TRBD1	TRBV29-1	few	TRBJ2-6	CSVGGTGGSGANVLTF	TGCAGCGTTGGAGGGACAGGGGGTTCTGGGGCCAACGTCCTGACTTTC
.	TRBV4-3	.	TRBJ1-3	CASSQDLSGNTIYF	TGCGCCAGCAGCCAAGATCTATCTGGAAACACCATATATTTT
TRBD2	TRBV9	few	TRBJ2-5	CASSPRPGGQETQYF	TGTGCCAGCAGCCCCAGACCGGGGGGGCAAGAGACCCAGTACTTC
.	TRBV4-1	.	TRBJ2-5	CASSPRTNARLAAQYF	TGCGCCAGCAGCCCCCGGACTAACGCACGTCTGGCGGCCCAGTACTTC
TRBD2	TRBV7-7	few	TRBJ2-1	CASSLVSWREGYNEQFF	TGTGCCAGCAGCTTAGTGTCCTGGCGGGAGGGCTACAATGAGCAGTTCTTC
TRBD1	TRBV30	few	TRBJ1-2	CARRTGSLYGYTF	TGTGCCCGCCGGACAGGGTCACTCTATGGCTACACCTTC
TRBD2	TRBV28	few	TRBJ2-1	CASSGRAQQFF	TGTGCCAGTAGCGGGAGGGCCCAGCAGTTCTTC
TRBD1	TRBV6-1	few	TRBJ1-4	CASSGDRVKEKLFF	TGTGCCAGCAGTGGGGACAGGGTGAAGGAAAAACTGTTTTTT
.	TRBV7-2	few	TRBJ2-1	CASSLASEYNEQFF	TGTGCCAGCAGCTTAGCTAGCGAATACAATGAGCAGTTCTTC
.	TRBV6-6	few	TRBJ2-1	CASSSSREQFF	TGTGCCAGCAGTTCTAGTCGAGAGCAGTTCTTC
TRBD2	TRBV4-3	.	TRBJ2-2	CASSQDPSGGRTGELFF	TGCGCCAGCAGCCAAGACCCTAGCGGGGGGCGGACCGGGGAGCTGTTTTTT
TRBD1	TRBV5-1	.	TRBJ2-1	CASSAGTGGLGEQFF	TGCGCCAGCAGTGCCGGGACAGGGGGCCTCGGGGAGCAGTTCTTC
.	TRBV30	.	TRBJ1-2	CAWSVGRMSGYTF	TGTGCCTGGAGTGTGGGCAGGATGAGTGGCTACACCTTC
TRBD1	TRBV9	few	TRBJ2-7	CASSVGMGQALYEQYF	TGTGCCAGCAGCGTAGGAATGGGACAGGCCCTCTACGAGCAGTACTTC
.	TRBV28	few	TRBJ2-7	CASSSSRKQYF	TGTGCCAGCAGTTCCTCCAGGAAGCAGTACTTC
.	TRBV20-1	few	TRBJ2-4	CSASRASRAYF	TGCAGTGCTTCCAGGGCTTCTCGGGCGTACTTC
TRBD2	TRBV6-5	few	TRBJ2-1	CASRGLVLGEQFF	TGTGCCAGCAGGGGACTAGTCCTTGGTGAGCAGTTCTTC
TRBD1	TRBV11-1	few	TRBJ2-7	CASSFEDRVLGEQYF	TGTGCCAGCAGCTTTGAGGACAGGGTCTTGGGCGAGCAGTACTTC
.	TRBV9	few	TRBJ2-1	CASSVTLLIDNEQFF	TGTGCCAGCAGCGTCACTCTCTTAATCGACAATGAGCAGTTCTTC
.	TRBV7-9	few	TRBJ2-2	CASRATRGTGELFF	TGTGCCAGCAGGGCTACGCGGGGTACCGGGGAGCTGTTTTTT
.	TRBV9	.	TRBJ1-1	CASKYLSAGTEAFF	TGTGCCAGCAAATATCTGTCGGCAGGTACTGAAGCTTTCTTT
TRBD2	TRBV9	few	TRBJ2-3	CASSAWGGGLTDTQYF	TGTGCCAGCAGCGCGTGGGGCGGGGGACTCACAGATACGCAGTATTTT
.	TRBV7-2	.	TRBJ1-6	CASSADRRTSPLHF	TGTGCCAGCAGCGCCGACAGGCGTACTTCACCCCTCCACTTT
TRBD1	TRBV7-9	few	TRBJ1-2	CASSTDRNMNYGYTF	TGTGCCAGCAGTACGGACAGGAATATGAACTATGGCTACACCTTC
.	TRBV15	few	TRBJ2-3	CATSRDGNTQYF	TGTGCCACCAGCAGAGATGGCAATACGCAGTATTTT
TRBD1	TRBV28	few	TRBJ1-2	CASRSGTGGNYGYTF	TGTGCCAGCAGGTCCGGGACAGGGGGTAACTATGGCTACACCTTC
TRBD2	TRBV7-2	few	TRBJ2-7	CASSLGRGAYEQYF	TGTGCCAGCAGCTTAGGCCGGGGGGCCTACGAGCAGTACTTC
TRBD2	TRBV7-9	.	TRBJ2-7	CASSASLAGAPTTYEQYF	TGTGCCAGCAGCGCGTCACTAGCGGGGGCCCCGACCACCTACGAGCAGTACTTC
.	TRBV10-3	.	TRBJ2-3	CAISEETGRFNAQYF	TGTGCCATCAGTGAGGAGACAGGCCGTTTCAATGCGCAGTATTTT
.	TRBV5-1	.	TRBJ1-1	CASSMDRNTEAFF	TGCGCCAGCAGCATGGACAGGAACACTGAAGCTTTCTTT
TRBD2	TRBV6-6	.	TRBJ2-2	CASSYSGGDTGELFF	TGTGCCAGCAGTTACTCGGGGGGGGACACCGGGGAGCTGTTTTTT
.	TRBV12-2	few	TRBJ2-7	CASRLAFRDRNYEQYF	TGTGCAAGTCGCTTAGCTTTCCGGGACAGGAACTACGAGCAGTACTTC
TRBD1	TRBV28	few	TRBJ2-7	CASSFFGDRTYEQYF	TGTGCCAGCAGTTTTTTCGGGGACAGGACCTACGAGCAGTACTTC
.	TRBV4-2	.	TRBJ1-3	CASSHTQGNTIYF	TGTGCCAGCAGCCACACACAGGGAAACACCATATATTTT
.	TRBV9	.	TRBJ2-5	CASSVHRRGETQYF	TGTGCCAGCAGCGTACACCGGAGGGGAGAGACCCAGTACTTC
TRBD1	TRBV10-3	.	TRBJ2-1	CAISGQTDRENNEQFF	TGTGCCATCAGTGGACAGACAGACAGGGAAAACAATGAGCAGTTCTTC
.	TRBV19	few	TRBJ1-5	CASRTDRINQPQHF	TGTGCCAGTAGGACCGACAGGATAAATCAGCCCCAGCATTTT
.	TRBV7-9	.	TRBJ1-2	CASSLAGVDLYGYTF	TGTGCCAGCAGCTTAGCAGGGGTCGACCTCTATGGCTACACCTTC
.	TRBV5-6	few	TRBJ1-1	CASSLNRAAEAFF	TGTGCCAGCAGCTTGAACAGGGCCGCTGAAGCTTTCTTT
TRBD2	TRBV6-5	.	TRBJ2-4	CASSFRLAGGPSQYF	TGTGCCAGCAGTTTCCGACTAGCGGGGGGACCCTCTCAGTACTTC
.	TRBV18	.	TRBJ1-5	CASSPVGIQGRQPQHF	TGTGCCAGCTCACCGGTGGGGATCCAGGGGCGGCAGCCCCAGCATTTT
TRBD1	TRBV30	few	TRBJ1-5	CAWSNPGGRNQPQHF	TGTGCCTGGAGTAATCCAGGGGGCAGGAATCAGCCCCAGCATTTT
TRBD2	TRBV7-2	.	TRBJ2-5	CASSLPAGGPQYF	TGTGCCAGCAGCTTACCCGCGGGGGGCCCGCAGTACTTC
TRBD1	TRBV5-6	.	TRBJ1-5	CASSYRGLASLGTNQPQHF	TGTGCCAGCAGTTACAGGGGGCTTGCATCCCTCGGCACAAATCAGCCCCAGCATTTT
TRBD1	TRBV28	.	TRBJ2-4	CASSSPGTGFLDIQYF	TGTGCCAGCAGTTCTCCTGGGACAGGGTTTTTGGACATTCAGTACTTC
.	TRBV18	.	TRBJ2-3	CASSPDRFTDTQYF	TGTGCCAGCTCACCGGACAGATTCACAGATACGCAGTATTTT
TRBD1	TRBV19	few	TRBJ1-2	CASRLRTGLTYGYTF	TGTGCCAGTAGGCTTCGGACAGGGCTCACCTATGGCTACACCTTC
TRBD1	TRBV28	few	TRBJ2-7	CASSMGQRDEQYF	TGTGCCAGCAGTATGGGACAGAGAGACGAGCAGTACTTC
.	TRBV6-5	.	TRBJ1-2	CASSYSAGTAYGYTF	TGTGCCAGCAGTTACTCGGCGGGGACGGCCTATGGCTACACCTTC
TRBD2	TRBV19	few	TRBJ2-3	CASSISSARGADTQYF	TGTGCCAGTAGTATCTCTAGCGCTCGGGGGGCAGATACGCAGTATTTT
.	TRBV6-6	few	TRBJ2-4	CASRSGSLEYF	TGTGCCAGCAGATCCGGGTCCTTGGAGTACTTC
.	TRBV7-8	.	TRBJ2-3	CASSPSGTRMGTDTQYF	TGTGCCAGCAGCCCCTCGGGTACTAGGATGGGCACAGATACGCAGTATTTT
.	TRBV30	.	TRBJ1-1	CAWSRGGSSLNTEAFF	TGTGCCTGGAGCCGTGGGGGGTCCTCCTTGAACACTGAAGCTTTCTTT
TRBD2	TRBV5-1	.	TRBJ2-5	CASSLELAGGLRETQYF	TGCGCCAGCAGCTTGGAGCTAGCGGGAGGGTTACGGGAGACCCAGTACTTC
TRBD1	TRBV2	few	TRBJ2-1	CASSLAGTVSNEQFF	TGTGCCAGCAGCCTTGCCGGGACAGTATCAAATGAGCAGTTCTTC
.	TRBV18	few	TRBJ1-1	CASSPNGDYEAFF	TGTGCCAGCTCACCGAACGGAGACTATGAAGCTTTCTTT
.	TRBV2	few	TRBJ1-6	CATRGGAGPSPLHF	TGTGCCACCCGAGGAGGGGCAGGGCCCTCACCCCTCCACTTT
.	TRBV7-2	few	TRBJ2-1	CASSRPRPYNEQFF	TGTGCCAGCAGCAGACCGCGGCCCTACAATGAGCAGTTCTTC